This passage covers 17 T cell receptor beta chains from one sample sequenced in a study of cytomegalovirus exposure and HLA in healthy donors. Assay: immunoSEQ multiplex PCR; the TCRdb copy retains only in-frame clones and omits some. The sample includes about 110,000 clones, around 90% of them seen just once. Sequencing used PBMCs. The receptors were sampled from a woman younger than 30 in good health and CMV-seronegative.

The chain recombines TRBV28 with TRBJ1-2; D is undetermined. Germline V gene lookup returns CDR1 MDHEN and CDR2 SYDVKM. Trimming took 3 bases from V and 8 from J, leaving 16 bases between them. This CDR3 region has 14 residues. This CDR3 is CASSFDLVLYGYTF. CDR3 coding DNA: TGTGCCAGCAGTTTCGACTTGGTGCTATACGGCTACACCTTC.

This clone appeared once. The rearrangement uses TRBV18 and TRBJ2-7; no clear D. Germline V lookup: CDR1 KGHSH, CDR2 LQKENI. V lost 2 bases, J lost 5 bases, and 19 bases lay in between. The CDR3 is 16 residues long. The CDR3, as DNA: TGTGCCAGCTCACCAAAAAATACGCTGGCCTTACACGAGCAGTACTTC. It yields the protein CASSPKNTLALHEQYF.

The gene calls are TRBV7-8 and TRBJ1-2; D may be TRBD1 (6 bases). Per germline, CDR1 SGHVS and CDR2 FQNEAQ. The ends were cut back, 5 bases at V and 4 bases at J, with 20 bases in the middle. There are 16 residues in the CDR3. Written as DNA, the CDR3 is TGTGCCAGCAGCGCGGGAGGGGGGGTAATGGTCTATGGCTACACCTTC. Amino acids: CASSAGGGVMVYGYTF.

The chain recombines TRBV9 with TRBJ2-1; 11 bases map to TRBD1. The V segment lost 3 bases and the J segment 15 bases; nucleotides outside the gene matches: 14. The CDR3 runs 15 residues. Germline V lookup: CDR1 SGDLS, CDR2 YYNGEE. The CDR3 DNA follows: TGTGCCAGCAGCGGGCCGGACAGGGGGCTAACGGATCCGTTCTTC. Translation gives CASSGPDRGLTDPFF.

This clone is medium-sized (0.01 to 0.1%). The chain has TRBV15 and TRBJ2-1; TRBD1 aligns across 10 bases. The length of the CDR3 is 16 residues. CDR1 and CDR2 from the germline V gene are LNHNV and YYDKDF (reference sequence). The V gene end was trimmed by 1 base and the J gene end by 7 bases; junction bases not matched to a gene: 7. The CDR3 sequence is CATSRAIGTGANEQFF. In DNA form, the CDR3 reads TGTGCCACCAGCAGAGCCATAGGGACAGGGGCTAATGAGCAGTTCTTC.

This clone was detected once. The chain joins TRBV7-3 to TRBJ2-3; a weak D match, TRBD2 (5 bases). This CDR3 contains 14 residues. Germline CDR1 and CDR2: SGHTA and FQGTGA. Trimming pared 5 bases from V and 0 bases from J, leaving 9 bases between. The CDR3 DNA sequence: TGTGCCAGCAGCGGACTTACCAGCACAGATACGCAGTATTTT. Protein: CASSGLTSTDTQYF.

The chain joins TRBV28 to TRBJ2-1; 9 bases map to TRBD1. The CDR3 consists of 15 residues. Germline trimming cut 7 bases from V and 1 base from J; bases unmatched to any gene: 5. The germline V gene has CDR1 MDHEN and CDR2 SYDVKM. The CDR3, as DNA: TGTGCCAGCATCCGACAGGGGGGTTCCTACAATGAGCAGTTCTTC. It specifies CASIRQGGSYNEQFF.

V usage is TRBV27 and J usage is TRBJ1-4; a weak D match, TRBD1 (5 bases). The CDR3 sequence is 14 residues long. Germline CDR1 reads MNHEY; CDR2 reads SMNVEV (reference sequence). V dropped 5 bases and J dropped 8 bases, with 15 bases sitting between them. CDR3 amino acids: CASSGGAVREKLFF. CDR3 DNA sequence: TGTGCCAGCAGTGGAGGGGCTGTGAGGGAAAAACTGTTTTTT.

The rearrangement links TRBV19 to TRBJ2-1; 7 bases are shared with TRBD1. J lost 0 bases, V lost 4 bases, and 3 bases had no gene match. This CDR3 comprises 15 residues. Germline V gives CDR1 LNHDA, CDR2 SQIVND (reference sequence). The CDR3 here is CASSRTGNSYNEQFF. The DNA for the CDR3 is TGTGCCAGTAGTAGGACAGGCAACTCCTACAATGAGCAGTTCTTC.

This rearrangement joins TRBV5-1 to TRBJ2-1; TRBD2 might be the D (6 bases). The CDR3 is 15 amino acids. Trimming pared 4 bases from V and 7 bases from J, leaving 18 bases between. Germline lookup yields CDR1 SGHRS and CDR2 YFSETQ. CDR3 in DNA: TGCGCCAGCAGCCCGGATCGGGACTTAGGGAATGAGCAGTTCTTC. It yields the protein CASSPDRDLGNEQFF.

This chain connects TRBV7-6 to TRBJ2-3; 9 bases map to TRBD2. Germline loops: CDR1 SGHVS, CDR2 FNYEAQ. CDR3 length: 14 amino acids. V was clipped by 5 bases and J by 6 bases; unmatched bases: 6. The CDR3 loop reads CASSPGTSIDTQYF. The CDR3 DNA reads TGTGCCAGCAGCCCCGGGACTAGCATCGATACGCAGTATTTT.

V gene TRBV6-1 combines with J gene TRBJ1-1; possibly TRBD1 for D (5 bases). V shed 6 bases and J shed 7 bases, with 24 bases lying between them. The CDR3 extends over 16 amino acids. CDR1 is MNHNS and CDR2 is SASEGT in the germline V gene. CDR3 bases: TGTGCCAGCAGCGAAACCCGACAGCTCCCACTCCTTGAAGCTTTCTTT. This encodes CASSETRQLPLLEAFF.

The chain has TRBV5-1 and TRBJ2-7; D is perhaps TRBD1 (5 bases). CDR1 SGHRS and CDR2 YFSETQ come from the germline V gene. The CDR3 length is 17 residues. Deletions cut 0 bases from V and 5 bases from J, with 21 bases between. CDR3 sequence reads: CASSLGGRFQGLDEQYF. The CDR3 DNA reads as TGCGCCAGCAGCTTGGGTGGTCGCTTCCAGGGTTTAGACGAGCAGTACTTC.

The CDR3 DNA sequence: TGTGCCAGCAGCCCTTTCGGGGGGTCCCAAAGTACGCAGTATTTT. Protein: CASSPFGGSQSTQYF. The V and J genes are TRBV6-5 and TRBJ2-3; 7 bases match TRBD2. Germline trimming cut 6 bases from V and 8 bases from J; bases unmatched to any gene: 14. This CDR3 is 15 amino acids long. CDR1 and CDR2 (germline): MNHEY, SVGAGI.

The chain carries TRBV29-1 and TRBJ2-1; possibly TRBD1 for D (6 bases). With 5 bases removed from V and 0 bases from J, the gap between germline ends came to 8 bases. CDR1 and CDR2 (germline): SQVTM, ANQGSEA. CDR3 length: 13 amino acids. In DNA form, the CDR3 reads TGCAGCGTTAGGGGGACCTCCTACAATGAGCAGTTCTTC. This gives the protein CSVRGTSYNEQFF.

The V call is TRBV7-9, the J call TRBJ2-1; 12 nucleotides agree with TRBD2. Germline V gene sequence: CDR1 SEHNR, CDR2 FQNEAQ (reference sequence). CDR3 size: 14 residues. J was trimmed by 7 bases and V by 4 bases; bases with no gene match: 2. CDR3 residues: CASSWTSGKNEQFF. The CDR3 nucleotides read TGTGCCAGCAGCTGGACTAGCGGGAAAAATGAGCAGTTCTTC.

This clone occurred once. This chain connects TRBV9 to TRBJ2-7; 8 bases line up with TRBD1. Germline lookup yields CDR1 SGDLS and CDR2 YYNGEE. CDR3 length: 14 amino acids. With V trimmed by 4 bases and J by 5 bases, 8 bases remained unmatched. The CDR3 is CASSTTGGRHEQYF. The CDR3 DNA is TGTGCCAGCAGCACCACAGGGGGGAGACACGAGCAGTACTTC.